These 25 T cell receptor beta chains came from one sample sequenced in a study of technical replicates of blood from a few donors. Profiled with immunoSEQ multiplex PCR; TCRdb holds only in-frame clones, not every one. The sample has over 75,000 clones, nearly 98% seen once; the top ten hold under 0.2%. Sequencing was carried out using T cells isolated from PBMCs. The receptors shown here come from a human donor in good health.

The V call is TRBV25-1, the J call TRBJ2-4, with a tentative D call TRBD1 (6 bases). This CDR3 has 13 amino acids. Germline-derived CDR1 and CDR2 are MGHDK and SYGVNS. Trimming removed 6 bases from V and 6 bases from J, with 12 bases in between. Here the CDR3 reads CASREDRRNIQYF. The CDR3 DNA reads as TGTGCCAGCAGGGAAGACAGGCGAAACATTCAGTACTTC.

J is TRBJ2-7 and V is TRBV5-4, with 8 bases lining up with TRBD2. The CDR3 length is 14 residues. The V gene end was trimmed by 5 bases and the J gene end by 0 bases; junction bases not matched to a gene: 4. Per the germline V gene, CDR1 is SGHNT and CDR2 is YYREEE (reference sequence). CDR3 protein: CASSFSGNSYEQYF. The CDR3 DNA sequence: TGTGCCAGCAGTTTTAGCGGGAACTCCTACGAGCAGTACTTC.

The rearrangement uses TRBV9 and TRBJ1-2; D not certain. Germline lookup yields CDR1 SGDLS and CDR2 YYNGEE. V was trimmed by 0 bases and J by 7 bases, leaving 13 bases between them. The CDR3 has 14 residues. DNA for the CDR3: TGTGCCAGCAGCGTAGAATGGGGAGGCAGTGGCTACACCTTC. Translated: CASSVEWGGSGYTF. Using reference TRBV9 and TRBJ1-2 for the parts outside the CDR3, the full variable domain is DSGVTQTPKHLITATGQRVTLRCSPRSGDLSVYWYQQSLDQGLQFLIQYYNGEERAKGNILERFSAQQFPDLHSELNLSSLELGDSALYFCASSVEWGGSGYTFGSGTRLTVV.

J is TRBJ2-7 and V is TRBV25-1, with TRBD2 matching over 9 bases. The CDR3 sequence is 15 residues long. In germline, CDR1 is MGHDK, CDR2 SYGVNS. V dropped 1 base and J dropped 1; count of bases not matched to a gene: 2. This chain's CDR3 is CASSESSGDSYEQYF. In DNA, the CDR3 is TGTGCCAGCAGTGAATCTAGCGGGGATTCCTACGAGCAGTACTTC.

The rearrangement joins TRBV11-2 to TRBJ2-3, with no clear D. The germline V gene encodes CDR1 SGHAT and CDR2 FQNNGV. The ends were cut back, 8 bases at V and 2 bases at J, with 11 bases in the middle. CDR3 length equals 13 residues. CDR3 DNA sequence: TGTGCCAGCCGTGGCGGTTACACAGATACGCAGTATTTT. This sequence encodes CASRGGYTDTQYF.

This chain uses TRBV5-1 with TRBJ2-5, with 8 bases aligning to TRBD1. The CDR3 runs 15 residues. The germline V gene has CDR1 SGHRS and CDR2 YFSETQ. V lost 4 bases and J lost 4; bases outside the gene matches: 9. The CDR3 here is CASSPEDRGLETQYF. The CDR3 DNA is TGCGCCAGCAGCCCCGAAGACAGGGGCCTAGAGACCCAGTACTTC. The full variable domain, its missing parts supplied by reference TRBV5-1 and TRBJ2-5, is KAGVTQTPRYLIKTRGQQVTLSCSPISGHRSVSWYQQTPGQGLQFLFEYFSETQRNKGNFPGRFSGRQFSNSRSEMNVSTLELGDSALYLCASSPEDRGLETQYFGPGTRLLVL.

This clone was counted once. V usage is TRBV19 and J usage is TRBJ1-5; TRBD1 is a possible D gene (6 bases). CDR1 and CDR2 from the germline V gene are LNHDA and SQIVND (reference sequence). This CDR3 is 15 amino acids long. Trimming left V 2 bases short and J 4 bases short, with 12 bases between. CDR3 in amino acids: CASSITQGPNQPQHF. In DNA form, the CDR3 reads TGTGCCAGTAGTATAACACAGGGACCTAATCAGCCCCAGCATTTT.

The chain uses TRBV7-9 and TRBJ2-1, with 7 bases matching TRBD2. Germline trimming cut 2 bases from V and 4 bases from J; bases unmatched to any gene: 5. Germline V gene sequence: CDR1 SEHNR, CDR2 FQNEAQ (reference sequence). The CDR3 covers 15 residues. CDR3 in DNA: TGTGCCAGCAGCTTACTCCTAGCGGTATACAATGAGCAGTTCTTC. This codes for CASSLLLAVYNEQFF.

The chain has TRBV19 and TRBJ2-3, with 9 nucleotides matching TRBD2. The CDR3 extends over 16 amino acids. Germline V lookup: CDR1 LNHDA, CDR2 SQIVND (reference sequence). V shed 2 bases, J shed 5 bases, and the junction held 8 bases outside the gene matches. CDR3 in amino acids: CASSINSGSGRDTQYF. The CDR3 DNA sequence: TGTGCCAGTAGTATAAATAGCGGGAGTGGGAGAGATACGCAGTATTTT.

The V and J genes are TRBV25-1 and TRBJ1-1; D uncertain. The CDR3 spans 13 residues. CDR1 MGHDK and CDR2 SYGVNS come from the germline V gene. Trimming cost V 5 bases and J 11 bases, with 18 bases left between them. The DNA for the CDR3 is TGTGCCAGCAGTACCAACAGTAGGGAGATGGCTTTCTTT. Translation: CASSTNSREMAFF.

This chain uses TRBV10-1 with TRBJ2-1; 9 bases are a match to TRBD2. Germline V CDR1 and CDR2: WNHNN, SYGVQD (reference sequence). The CDR3 loop spans 14 amino acids. Germline trimming cut 10 bases from V and 10 bases from J; bases unmatched to any gene: 14. In DNA form, the CDR3 reads TGCGCCACCAAGGCCGGACTAGCGCTACCCGAGCAGTTCTTC. This gives the protein CATKAGLALPEQFF.

V and J are TRBV6-5 and TRBJ2-7; weak D call: TRBD1 (6 bases). Trimming took 0 bases from V and 4 from J, leaving 16 bases between them. Germline CDR1 reads MNHEY; CDR2 reads SVGAGI. The CDR3 has 16 residues. The CDR3 spells CASSYSMWDITYEQYF. CDR3 nucleotides: TGTGCCAGCAGTTACTCGATGTGGGACATAACATACGAGCAGTACTTC.

The gene calls are TRBV15 and TRBJ2-2; D might be TRBD2 (5 bases). V lost 3 bases, J lost 2 bases, and 10 bases lay in between. The CDR3 totals 15 residues. Germline lookup yields CDR1 LNHNV and CDR2 YYDKDF (reference sequence). CDR3 protein: CATSRIPGNTGELFF. The CDR3 nucleotides are TGTGCCACCAGCAGGATACCGGGAAACACCGGGGAGCTGTTTTTT.

This chain joins TRBV6-6 and TRBJ2-1; 8 nucleotides agree with TRBD1. This CDR3 is 15 amino acids long. V lost 4 bases to trimming and J lost 0 bases; unmatched junction nucleotides: 2. The germline V gene has CDR1 MNHNY and CDR2 SVGAGI (reference sequence). The DNA of the CDR3 is TGTGCCAGCAGTTCGGACAGGGCCTCCTACAATGAGCAGTTCTTC. Its protein is CASSSDRASYNEQFF.

Written as DNA, the CDR3 is TGTGCCAGCAAGGACAGGGGGTCATATCAGCCCCAGCATTTT. Amino acid sequence: CASKDRGSYQPQHF. The chain has TRBV28 and TRBJ1-5, with 10 bases fitting TRBD1. Germline CDR1 and CDR2: MDHEN and SYDVKM. The CDR3 runs to 14 residues. J lost 5 bases, V lost 7 bases, and 5 bases had no gene match.

The chain joins TRBV6-5 to TRBJ2-1; D call uncertain. Germline values: CDR1 MNHEY, CDR2 SVGAGI. The CDR3 has 13 residues. Trimming took off 0 bases at V and 9 bases at J, with 9 bases between the two ends. The CDR3 DNA is TGTGCCAGCAGTTACTCGATCCAGCGTGAGCAGTTCTTC. Residues: CASSYSIQREQFF.

The genes are TRBV19 and TRBJ1-1; D unresolved. The CDR3 is 14 residues long. Germline V gene lookup returns CDR1 LNHDA and CDR2 SQIVND (reference sequence). Deletions cut 7 bases from V and 7 bases from J, with 19 bases between. For the CDR3, the DNA is TGTGCCAGTACCCCTCGGAGGGATCTCTATGAAGCTTTCTTT. Translation: CASTPRRDLYEAFF.

V is TRBV2 and J is TRBJ1-2; a weak D match, TRBD1 (6 bases). This CDR3 has 14 residues. Germline V CDR1 and CDR2: SNHLY, FYNNEI. Deletions cut 7 bases from V and 6 bases from J, with 18 bases between. In DNA, the CDR3 is TGTGCCAGCAATCTCCGACAGGCGGTTGATGGCTACACCTTC. This gives the protein CASNLRQAVDGYTF.

The genes are TRBV5-4 and TRBJ1-1; D unresolved. V was trimmed by 0 bases and J by 0 bases, leaving 12 bases between them. In germline, CDR1 is SGHNT, CDR2 YYREEE (reference sequence). This CDR3 region has 16 residues. CDR3 residues: CASSLATFSMNTEAFF. The DNA for the CDR3 is TGTGCCAGCAGCTTGGCAACTTTTTCCATGAACACTGAAGCTTTCTTT.

The chain carries TRBV6-6 and TRBJ2-5; 11 positions match TRBD2. This CDR3 has 16 residues. The trim removed 5 bases at V and 6 bases at J, leaving 11 bases unmatched. In germline, CDR1 is MNHNY, CDR2 SVGAGI (reference sequence). This chain's CDR3 is CASSLQTSGDRKTQYF. The DNA for the CDR3 is TGTGCCAGCAGTCTACAGACTAGCGGGGATAGGAAGACCCAGTACTTC.

This chain connects TRBV19 to TRBJ1-5; 8 bases agree with TRBD1. Germline V gene lookup returns CDR1 LNHDA and CDR2 SQIVND (reference sequence). V gave up 6 bases and J gave up 3 bases; unmatched junction bases: 4. The CDR3 has 14 residues. Here the CDR3 reads CASRPGGLNQPQHF. The CDR3 DNA reads TGTGCCAGTAGGCCAGGGGGCCTCAATCAGCCCCAGCATTTT.

The DNA for the CDR3 is TGTGCCAGCAGGGAGTCCCTTCGTTTGGCCAACAATGAGCAGTTCTTC. Translated: CASRESLRLANNEQFF. The rearrangement links TRBV2 to TRBJ2-1; no reliable D call. V was cut by 6 bases and J by 5 bases, with 20 bases left in between. The CDR3 runs to 16 residues. Germline V gene lookup returns CDR1 SNHLY and CDR2 FYNNEI.

The J gene is TRBJ1-1, the V gene TRBV15; D unclear. Trimming took off 4 bases at V and 1 base at J, with 7 bases between the two ends. The CDR3 has 13 residues. Germline assignment: CDR1 LNHNV and CDR2 YYDKDF (reference sequence). CDR3: CATSKNSNTEAFF. In DNA form, the CDR3 reads TGTGCCACCAGCAAGAACTCGAACACTGAAGCTTTCTTT.

This clone has a single count. The chain uses TRBV10-3 and TRBJ2-2; 7 bases line up with TRBD1. V lost 6 bases and J lost 5; bases outside the gene matches: 18. Germline loops: CDR1 ENHRY, CDR2 SYGVKD. The CDR3 runs to 18 residues. The CDR3 here is CAISESRDSSVSTGELFF. CDR3 in DNA: TGTGCCATCAGCGAGAGCCGGGACAGCTCAGTCTCTACCGGGGAGCTGTTTTTT.

The chain joins TRBV28 to TRBJ2-5, with D maybe TRBD2 (5 bases). Trimming took off 7 bases at V and 8 bases at J, with 14 bases between the two ends. Germline lookup yields CDR1 MDHEN and CDR2 SYDVKM. CDR3 length: 12 amino acids. The CDR3 is CASKQTKRTQYF. CDR3 nucleotide sequence: TGTGCCAGCAAACAGACTAAGAGAACCCAGTACTTC.